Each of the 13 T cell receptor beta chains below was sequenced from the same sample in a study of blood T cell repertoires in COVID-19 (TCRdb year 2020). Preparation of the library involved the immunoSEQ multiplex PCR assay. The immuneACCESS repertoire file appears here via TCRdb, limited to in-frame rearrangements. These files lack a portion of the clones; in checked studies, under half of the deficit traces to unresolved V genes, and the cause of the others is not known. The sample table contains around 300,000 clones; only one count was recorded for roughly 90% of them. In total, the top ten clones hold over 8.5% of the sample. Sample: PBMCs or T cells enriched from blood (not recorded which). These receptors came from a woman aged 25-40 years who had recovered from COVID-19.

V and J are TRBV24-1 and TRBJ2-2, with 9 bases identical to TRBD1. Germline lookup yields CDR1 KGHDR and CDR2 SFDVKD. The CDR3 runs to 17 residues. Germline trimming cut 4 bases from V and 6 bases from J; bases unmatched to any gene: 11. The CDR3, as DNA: TGTGCCACCAGTGACCCTTCGGGACAGGGTATTGCCGGGGAGCTGTTTTTT. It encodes CATSDPSGQGIAGELFF.

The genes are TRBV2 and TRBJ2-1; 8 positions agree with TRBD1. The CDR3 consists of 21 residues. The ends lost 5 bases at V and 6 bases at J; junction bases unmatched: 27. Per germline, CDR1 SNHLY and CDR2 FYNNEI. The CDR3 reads CASSRATRDRWSQPGGNEQFF. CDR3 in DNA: TGTGCCAGCAGTCGAGCTACTCGGGACAGGTGGTCACAACCCGGTGGCAATGAGCAGTTCTTC. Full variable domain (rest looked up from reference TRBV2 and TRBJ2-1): EPEVTQTPSHQVTQMGQEVILRCVPISNHLYFYWYRQILGQKVEFLVSFYNNEISEKSEIFDDQFSVERPDGSNFTLKIRSTKLEDSAMYFCASSRATRDRWSQPGGNEQFFGPGTRLTVL.

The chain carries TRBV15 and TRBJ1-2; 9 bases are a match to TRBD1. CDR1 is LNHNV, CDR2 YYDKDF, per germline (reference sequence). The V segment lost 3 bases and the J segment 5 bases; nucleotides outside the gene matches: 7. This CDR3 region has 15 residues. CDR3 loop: CATSRAQGARYGYTF. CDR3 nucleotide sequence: TGTGCCACCAGCAGGGCACAGGGGGCGCGGTATGGCTACACCTTC.

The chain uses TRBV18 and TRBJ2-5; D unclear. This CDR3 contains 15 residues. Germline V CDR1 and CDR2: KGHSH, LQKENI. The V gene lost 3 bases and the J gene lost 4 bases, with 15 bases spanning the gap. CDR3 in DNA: TGTGCCAGCTCACCGACTGGTGGGTTCGGAGAGACCCAGTACTTC. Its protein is CASSPTGGFGETQYF.

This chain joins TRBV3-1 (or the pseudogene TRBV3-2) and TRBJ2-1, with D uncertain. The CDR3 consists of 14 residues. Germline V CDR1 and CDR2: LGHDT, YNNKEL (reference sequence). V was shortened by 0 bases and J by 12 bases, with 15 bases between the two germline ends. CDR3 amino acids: CASSQDPRGSAQFF. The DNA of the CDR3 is TGTGCCAGCAGCCAAGATCCCAGAGGTTCGGCGCAGTTCTTC.

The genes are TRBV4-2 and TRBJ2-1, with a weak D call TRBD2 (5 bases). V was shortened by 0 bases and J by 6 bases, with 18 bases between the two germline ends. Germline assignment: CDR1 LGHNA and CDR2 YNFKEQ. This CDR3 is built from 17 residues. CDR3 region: CASSQDLGLATSNEQFF. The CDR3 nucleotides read TGTGCCAGCAGCCAAGATCTCGGTCTAGCTACGTCCAATGAGCAGTTCTTC.

The CDR3 here is CASSFARGETQYF. In DNA, the CDR3 is TGTGCCAGCAGTTTTGCTAGGGGAGAGACCCAGTACTTC. The chain links TRBV27 to TRBJ2-5; maybe TRBD1 (5 bases). Germline lookup yields CDR1 MNHEY and CDR2 SMNVEV (reference sequence). Between the trimmed V and J ends, which lost 3 bases and 4 bases, there was a span of 9 bases. The CDR3 extends over 13 amino acids.

CDR3 amino acids: CASSYRRDSYYEQYF. The CDR3 coding sequence is TGTGCCAGCAGTTACCGGAGGGACTCCTACTACGAGCAGTACTTC. V usage is TRBV6-5 and J usage is TRBJ2-7, with D perhaps matching TRBD2 (6 bases). The CDR3 is 15 amino acids. Germline V gives CDR1 MNHEY, CDR2 SVGAGI. Trimming took off 2 bases at V and 3 bases at J, with 14 bases between the two ends.

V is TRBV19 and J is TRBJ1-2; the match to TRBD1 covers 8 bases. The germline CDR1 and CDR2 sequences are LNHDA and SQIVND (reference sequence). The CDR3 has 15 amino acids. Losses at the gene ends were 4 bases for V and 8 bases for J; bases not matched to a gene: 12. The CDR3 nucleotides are TGTGCCAGTAGTAAAGGACAGGGTGGAGCAGAAGGCTACACCTTC. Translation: CASSKGQGGAEGYTF.

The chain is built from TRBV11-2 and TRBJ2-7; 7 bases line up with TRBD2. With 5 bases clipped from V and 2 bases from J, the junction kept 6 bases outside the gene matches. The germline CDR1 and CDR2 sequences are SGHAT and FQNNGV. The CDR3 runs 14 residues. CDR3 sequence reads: CASSRGGVAYEQYF. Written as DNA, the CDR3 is TGTGCCAGCAGCCGGGGAGGGGTTGCCTACGAGCAGTACTTC.

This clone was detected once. This CDR3 is CASSHMTGGFYEQYF. The CDR3 nucleotides are TGCGCCAGCAGCCATATGACAGGGGGGTTCTACGAGCAGTACTTC. The chain recombines TRBV4-3 with TRBJ2-7; TRBD1 agrees at 9 bases. From germline, CDR1 is LGHNA and CDR2 YSLEER. The J segment lost 3 bases and the V segment lost 3 bases, leaving 6 bases of the junction unmatched. The CDR3 runs to 15 residues.

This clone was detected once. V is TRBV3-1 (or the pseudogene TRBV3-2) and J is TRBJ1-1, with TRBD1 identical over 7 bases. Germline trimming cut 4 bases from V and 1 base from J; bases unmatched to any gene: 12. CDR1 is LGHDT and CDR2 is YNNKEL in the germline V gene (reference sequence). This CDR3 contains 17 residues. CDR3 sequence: CASSPLDRADGNTEAFF. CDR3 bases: TGTGCCAGCAGCCCTCTTGACAGGGCAGATGGGAACACTGAAGCTTTCTTT.

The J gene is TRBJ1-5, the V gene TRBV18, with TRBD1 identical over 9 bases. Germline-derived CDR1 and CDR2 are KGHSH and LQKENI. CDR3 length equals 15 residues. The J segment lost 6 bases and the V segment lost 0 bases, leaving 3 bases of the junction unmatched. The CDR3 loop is CASSPPGQGFQPQHF. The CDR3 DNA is TGTGCCAGCTCACCACCGGGACAGGGCTTTCAGCCCCAGCATTTT.